One sample yielded the 31 T cell receptor beta chains listed below, sequenced in a study of CD8 T cells in Susac syndrome. Random-hexamer reverse transcription was applied to roughly 0.5 to 1 ug RNA. TCRdb processed the immunoSEQ multiplex PCR reads anew with MiXCR; each CDR3 protein has one entry. Of some 300,000 distinct CDR3 sequences listed, roughly 85% are singletons. Sample: CD8+ T cells from PBMCs. The origin of the receptors is a human donor with multiple sclerosis.

The chain has TRBV19 and TRBJ1-5; TRBD1 matches 8 bases. The CDR3 consists of 14 residues. Germline values: CDR1 LNHDA, CDR2 SQIVND (reference sequence). With 6 bases clipped from V and 9 bases from J, the junction kept 10 bases outside the gene matches. CDR3 region: CASRKATGGRPQHF. DNA for the CDR3: TGTGCCAGTAGGAAAGCTACAGGGGGGAGGCCCCAGCATTTT. The full variable domain, rest sourced from reference TRBV19 and TRBJ1-5, is DGGITQSPKYLFRKEGQNVTLSCEQNLNHDAMYWYRQDPGQGLRLIYYSQIVNDFQKGDIAEGYSVSREKKESFPLTVTSAQKNPTAFYLCASRKATGGRPQHFGDGTRLSIL.

The DNA for the CDR3 is TGCAGTGCTCTTTGGACAGGGGGCAATTCATACACCGGGGAGCTGTTTTTT. Its translation: CSALWTGGNSYTGELFF. V usage is TRBV20-1 and J usage is TRBJ2-2; 11 bases line up with TRBD1. There are 17 residues in the CDR3. CDR1 is DFQATT, CDR2 SNEGSKA, per germline (reference sequence). The J segment lost 3 bases and the V segment lost 5 bases, leaving 11 bases of the junction unmatched.

This clonotype was picked up a small number of times. The chain combines TRBV28 with TRBJ2-5; 9 nucleotides match TRBD1. The trim removed 6 bases at V and 3 bases at J, leaving 5 bases unmatched. The CDR3 totals 14 residues. CDR1 MDHEN and CDR2 SYDVKM come from the germline V gene. The CDR3 reads CASSPTGGEETQYF. The DNA for the CDR3 is TGTGCCAGCAGCCCGACAGGGGGAGAAGAGACCCAGTACTTC.

This clonotype was observed a handful of times. The V call is TRBV4-3, the J call TRBJ2-7; 7 nucleotides align to TRBD2. Trimming removed 0 bases from V and 3 bases from J; junction bases left unmatched: 11. Germline V gene sequence: CDR1 LGHNA, CDR2 YSLEER. The CDR3 sequence is 17 residues long. DNA for the CDR3: TGCGCCAGCAGCCAAGATTCACCGAGGGAGGGGAACTACGAGCAGTACTTC. This encodes CASSQDSPREGNYEQYF.

V and J are TRBV9 and TRBJ2-5, with D maybe TRBD2 (5 bases). Deletions cut 0 bases from V and 7 bases from J, with 10 bases between. The CDR3 is made up of 13 amino acids. Germline lookup yields CDR1 SGDLS and CDR2 YYNGEE. Written as DNA, the CDR3 is TGTGCCAGCAGCGTAGGACTAAAAGGGACCCAGTACTTC. Protein: CASSVGLKGTQYF.

This rearrangement joins TRBV10-3 to TRBJ2-7; 8 nucleotides align to TRBD1. The trim removed 4 bases at V and 0 bases at J, leaving 2 bases unmatched. The V gene's germline CDR1 is ENHRY and CDR2 SYGVKD. The CDR3 consists of 14 residues. The CDR3, as DNA: TGTGCCATCAGTGGGACAGGGTACTCCTACGAGCAGTACTTC. Encoded protein: CAISGTGYSYEQYF.

This sequence joins TRBV27 and TRBJ2-4; maybe TRBD2 (5 bases). Germline CDR1 is MNHEY and CDR2 is SMNVEV (reference sequence). Trimming shortened V by 0 bases and J by 3 bases, and 12 bases separated the two germline ends. The CDR3 is 16 amino acids. Here the CDR3 reads CASSLSGNSVKNIQYF. The CDR3 coding sequence is TGTGCCAGCAGTTTATCCGGGAATTCGGTCAAAAACATTCAGTACTTC.

This rearrangement joins TRBV3-1 to TRBJ2-7; D call uncertain. CDR1 and CDR2 from the germline V gene are LGHDT and YNNKEL (reference sequence). This CDR3 spans 12 amino acids. The germline V and J ends were trimmed by 11 bases and 5 bases, with 16 bases remaining between them. In nucleotides, the CDR3 is TGTGCCCGCTGGACCTTAGGGCACGAGCAGTACTTC. Amino acid sequence: CARWTLGHEQYF.

The chain joins TRBV27 to TRBJ2-7; possibly TRBD2 for D (6 bases). The CDR3 totals 14 residues. Trimming left V 5 bases short and J 7 bases short, with 18 bases between. CDR1 is MNHEY, CDR2 SMNVEV, per germline (reference sequence). In nucleotides, the CDR3 is TGTGCCAGCAGTACCCACGGCGGGGCCGGTGAGCAGTACTTC. It is translated as CASSTHGGAGEQYF.

The chain employs TRBV4-3 and TRBJ2-7; 7 positions match TRBD1. With 0 bases clipped from V and 2 bases from J, the junction kept 7 bases outside the gene matches. Per germline, CDR1 LGHNA and CDR2 YSLEER. The CDR3 sequence is 16 residues long. The CDR3 loop reads CASSQERWGQTYEQYF. CDR3 bases: TGCGCCAGCAGCCAAGAGAGGTGGGGACAGACCTACGAGCAGTACTTC.

This chain links TRBV4-2 with TRBJ1-5; D ambiguous. The CDR3 runs to 13 residues. Germline V lookup: CDR1 LGHNA, CDR2 YNFKEQ. V dropped 0 bases and J dropped 5 bases, with 5 bases sitting between them. Here the CDR3 DNA reads TGTGCCAGCAGCCAAGAAGGAGATCAGCCCCAGCATTTT. The encoded protein is CASSQEGDQPQHF.

The J gene is TRBJ1-5, the V gene TRBV4-3; unclear D gene. V lost 4 bases to trimming and J lost 8 bases, with 12 bases between them. CDR1 is LGHNA, CDR2 YSLEER, per germline. CDR3 length: 13 amino acids. The CDR3 DNA sequence: TGCGCCAGCAGCCGGACGACGGTGGAGCCCCAGCATTTT. This gives the protein CASSRTTVEPQHF.

In this sample, this clonotype turned up a few times. J is TRBJ2-1 and V is TRBV6-6; D is possibly TRBD1 or TRBD2 (6 bases each). The length of the CDR3 is 13 residues. The V and J ends lost 2 bases and 8 bases respectively, with 10 bases between them. Germline CDR1 is MNHNY and CDR2 is SVGAGI (reference sequence). The CDR3 DNA reads as TGTGCCAGCAGTTACACGGGGGCGGATGAGCAGTTCTTC. Encoded protein: CASSYTGADEQFF.

V is TRBV28 and J is TRBJ2-7; 8 bases line up with TRBD2. CDR3 length: 15 amino acids. Germline V CDR1 and CDR2: MDHEN, SYDVKM. J gave up 4 bases and V 4 bases, and 9 bases lay outside the gene matches. CDR3 bases: TGTGCCAGCAGTTCAAGAGCGGGAGTTGTATACGAGCAGTACTTC. Residues: CASSSRAGVVYEQYF.

This rearrangement joins TRBV29-1 to TRBJ1-2; 9 nucleotides line up with TRBD1. The V gene end was trimmed by 0 bases and the J gene end by 5 bases; junction bases not matched to a gene: 16. This CDR3 is 18 amino acids long. The germline CDR1 and CDR2 sequences are SQVTM and ANQGSEA. DNA of the CDR3: TGCAGCGTTGAAGACGTATATAGGAACAGGGGGCTCGGGTATGGCTACACCTTC. Its translation: CSVEDVYRNRGLGYGYTF.

The chain employs TRBV27 and TRBJ2-3; TRBD1 might be the D (5 bases). Germline CDR1 reads MNHEY; CDR2 reads SMNVEV (reference sequence). Trimming removed 5 bases at V and 4 bases at J, with 10 bases between. The CDR3 consists of 13 residues. The CDR3 nucleotides read TGTGCCAGCAGTGGGCTAGGGGCAGATACGCAGTATTTT. It encodes CASSGLGADTQYF.

The V gene is TRBV4-3, the J gene TRBJ2-1; D possibly corresponds to TRBD1 (6 bases). CDR1 and CDR2 (germline): LGHNA, YSLEER. The V gene lost 0 bases and the J gene lost 4 bases, with 13 bases spanning the gap. The length of the CDR3 is 16 residues. CDR3 residues: CASSQDSRQAYNEQFF. The CDR3, as DNA: TGCGCCAGCAGCCAAGATTCGCGACAGGCATACAATGAGCAGTTCTTC.

The chain has TRBV14 and TRBJ2-2; D gene unclear. The V end lost 6 bases, the J end lost 4 bases, and 6 bases lay between the germline ends. Germline V gives CDR1 SGHDN, CDR2 FVKESK. The CDR3 runs to 12 residues. The chain's CDR3 is CASSHSTGELFF. The CDR3 DNA reads as TGTGCCAGCAGTCATAGCACCGGGGAGCTGTTTTTT. The variable domain in full, completed from reference TRBV14 and TRBJ2-2, reads EAGVTQFPSHSVIEKGQTVTLRCDPISGHDNLYWYRRVMGKEIKFLLHFVKESKQDESGMPNNRFLAERTGGTYSTLKVQPAELEDSGVYFCASSHSTGELFFGEGSRLTVL.

About this clonotype itself: At one boundary the junction diverges from the germline segment, which might be a read error. The chain uses TRBV13 and TRBJ2-1; the match to TRBD2 covers 7 bases. Germline V lookup: CDR1 PRHDT, CDR2 FYEKMQ (reference sequence). The CDR3 has 17 amino acids. CDR3: CASSLIEGGPGYNEQCF. The CDR3 region has the DNA TGTGCCAGCAGCTTGATTGAGGGAGGGCCGGGTTACAATGAGCAGTGCTTC.

The rearrangement uses TRBV20-1 and TRBJ2-1, with a possible D match to TRBD1 (5 bases). Germline V CDR1 and CDR2: DFQATT, SNEGSKA (reference sequence). Trimming stripped 3 bases from V and 7 bases from J, with 16 bases between. The CDR3 loop spans 14 amino acids. The chain's CDR3 is CSAREQGEGNEQFF. The CDR3 region has the DNA TGCAGTGCTAGGGAACAAGGGGAAGGAAATGAGCAGTTCTTC.

The rearrangement uses TRBV30 and TRBJ2-7; 7 bases are shared with TRBD2. Germline-derived CDR1 and CDR2 are GTSNPN and SVGIG (reference sequence). CDR3 size: 13 residues. After removal of 2 bases from V and 0 bases from J, the junction contained 1 base not matched to a gene. The CDR3 reads CAWSRGSSYEQYF. The CDR3, as DNA: TGTGCCTGGAGTCGCGGGAGCTCCTACGAGCAGTACTTC. The full variable domain, with the rest looked up from reference TRBV30 and TRBJ2-7, is SQTIHQWPATLVQPVGSPLSLECTVEGTSNPNLYWYRQAAGRGLQLLFYSVGIGQISSEVPQNLSASRPQDRQFILSSKKLLLSDSGFYLCAWSRGSSYEQYFGPGTRLTVT.

This chain uses TRBV15 with TRBJ2-7, with D possibly matching TRBD2 (6 bases). The germline gives CDR1 LNHNV, CDR2 YYDKDF (reference sequence). V gave up 0 bases and J gave up 7 bases, with 13 bases separating them. The CDR3 runs to 14 residues. CDR3 bases: TGTGCCACCAGCAGAGATGGGACTCCCGGGGAGCAGTACTTC. Its protein product is CATSRDGTPGEQYF.

The chain recombines TRBV25-1 with TRBJ1-1; possible D gene TRBD1, 6 bases. Germline V gene lookup returns CDR1 MGHDK and CDR2 SYGVNS. This CDR3 is 11 amino acids long. With 6 bases removed from V and 11 bases from J, the gap between germline ends came to 13 bases. This CDR3 is CASSGGGGAFF. The CDR3 DNA is TGTGCCAGCAGCGGGGGCGGGGGTGCTTTCTTT. The full variable domain, completed using reference TRBV25-1 and TRBJ1-1, is EADIYQTPRYLVIGTGKKITLECSQTMGHDKMYWYQQDPGMELHLIHYSYGVNSTEKGDLSSESTVSRIRTEHFPLTLESARPSHTSQYLCASSGGGGAFFGQGTRLTVV.

This clonotype was detected only a few times. The chain joins TRBV3-1 to TRBJ2-7, with no clear D. Germline V gene sequence: CDR1 LGHDT, CDR2 YNNKEL (reference sequence). The CDR3 extends over 14 amino acids. The V and J ends lost 5 bases and 2 bases respectively, with 13 bases between them. The CDR3 loop is CASSSLPIPYEQYF. CDR3 coding DNA: TGTGCCAGCAGCTCCCTACCAATACCCTACGAGCAGTACTTC.

The chain employs TRBV5-8 and TRBJ1-4, with 7 bases that match TRBD1. V shed 4 bases, J shed 7 bases, and the junction held 7 bases outside the gene matches. The germline V gene encodes CDR1 SGHTS and CDR2 YDEGEE. The CDR3 sequence is 14 residues long. The CDR3 DNA reads TGTGCCAGCAGCCTCGACAGGGAAAGTGAAAAACTGTTTTTT. Amino acids: CASSLDRESEKLFF.

The chain carries TRBV7-6 and TRBJ2-3; 11 nucleotides agree with TRBD2. The germline gives CDR1 SGHVS, CDR2 FNYEAQ. The length of the CDR3 is 16 residues. V trimming: 8 bases; J trimming: 2 bases; junction bases outside the gene matches: 9. CDR3 nucleotide sequence: TGTGCCAGCGGCTCCTGGACTAGCGGGTTCACAGATACGCAGTATTTT. Amino acid sequence: CASGSWTSGFTDTQYF.

The chain joins TRBV20-1 to TRBJ2-5; the match to TRBD2 covers 10 bases. V shed 2 bases and J 2 bases; nucleotides not matched to a gene: 8. The CDR3 runs 16 residues. Germline V CDR1 and CDR2: DFQATT, SNEGSKA (reference sequence). This chain's CDR3 is CSARPISGRGQETQYF. The CDR3 DNA sequence: TGCAGTGCTAGACCCATCAGCGGGAGGGGGCAAGAGACCCAGTACTTC.

The chain recombines TRBV7-9 with TRBJ1-1, with 7 nucleotides matching TRBD1. Looked up from germline, CDR1 is SEHNR and CDR2 is FQNEAQ (reference sequence). CDR3 length equals 15 residues. V was pared by 5 bases and J by 1 base, with 7 bases of the junction left unmatched. The CDR3 sequence: CASSDKGQANTEAFF. The CDR3, as DNA: TGTGCCAGCAGCGATAAAGGACAGGCGAACACTGAAGCTTTCTTT. Filled out from reference TRBV7-9 and TRBJ1-1, the complete variable domain reads DTGVSQNPRHKITKRGQNVTFRCDPISEHNRLYWYRQTLGQGPEFLTYFQNEAQLEKSRLLSDRFSAERPKGSFSTLEIQRTEQGDSAMYLCASSDKGQANTEAFFGQGTRLTVV.

The J gene is TRBJ1-1, the V gene TRBV27; D remains unclear. From germline, CDR1 is MNHEY and CDR2 SMNVEV (reference sequence). The ends were cut back, 6 bases at V and 8 bases at J, with 16 bases in the middle. The CDR3 contains 13 residues. CDR3 sequence (DNA): TGTGCCAGCAGCCCGGACGCTTTCGGGGAAGCTTTCTTT. Its translation is CASSPDAFGEAFF.

The rearrangement links TRBV28 to TRBJ1-5; no reliable D call. In germline, CDR1 is MDHEN, CDR2 SYDVKM. The CDR3 spans 15 residues. With 7 bases removed from V and 0 bases from J, the gap between germline ends came to 13 bases. In DNA form, the CDR3 reads TGTGCCAGCAATATGGACGGGTATAGCAATCAGCCCCAGCATTTT. Amino acids: CASNMDGYSNQPQHF.

This clonotype was picked up a small number of times. V usage is TRBV27 and J usage is TRBJ1-1, with a tentative D call TRBD1 (6 bases). Germline V gene sequence: CDR1 MNHEY, CDR2 SMNVEV (reference sequence). The CDR3 length is 15 residues. Deletions cut 5 bases from V and 0 bases from J, with 13 bases between. The chain's CDR3 is CASSPGGGLNTEAFF. CDR3 in DNA: TGTGCCAGCAGTCCCGGCGGGGGCCTGAACACTGAAGCTTTCTTT.